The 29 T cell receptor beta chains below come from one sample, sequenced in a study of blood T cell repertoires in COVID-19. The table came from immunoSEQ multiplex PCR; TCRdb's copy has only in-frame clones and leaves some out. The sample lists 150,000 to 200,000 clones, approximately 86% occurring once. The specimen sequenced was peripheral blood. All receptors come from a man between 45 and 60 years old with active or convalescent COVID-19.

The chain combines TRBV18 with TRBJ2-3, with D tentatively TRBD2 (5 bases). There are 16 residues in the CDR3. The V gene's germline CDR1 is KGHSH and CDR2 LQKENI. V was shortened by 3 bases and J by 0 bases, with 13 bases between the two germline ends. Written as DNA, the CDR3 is TGTGCCAGCTCACCGGGCAGCGGTACTAGCACAGATACGCAGTATTTT. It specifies CASSPGSGTSTDTQYF. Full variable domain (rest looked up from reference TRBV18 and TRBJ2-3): NAGVMQNPRHLVRRRGQEARLRCSPMKGHSHVYWYRQLPEEGLKFMVYLQKENIIDESGMPKERFSAEFPKEGPSILRIQQVVRGDSAAYFCASSPGSGTSTDTQYFGPGTRLTVL.

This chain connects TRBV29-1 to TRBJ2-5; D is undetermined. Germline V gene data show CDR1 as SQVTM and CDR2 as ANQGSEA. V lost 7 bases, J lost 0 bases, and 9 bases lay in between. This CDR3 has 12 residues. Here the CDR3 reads CSAAPDQETQYF. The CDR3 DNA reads TGCAGCGCCGCCCCGGACCAAGAGACCCAGTACTTC. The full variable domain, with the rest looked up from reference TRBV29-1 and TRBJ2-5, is SAVISQKPSRDICQRGTSLTIQCQVDSQVTMMFWYRQQPGQSLTLIATANQGSEATYESGFVIDKFPISRPNLTFSTLTVSNMSPEDSSIYLCSAAPDQETQYFGPGTRLLVL.

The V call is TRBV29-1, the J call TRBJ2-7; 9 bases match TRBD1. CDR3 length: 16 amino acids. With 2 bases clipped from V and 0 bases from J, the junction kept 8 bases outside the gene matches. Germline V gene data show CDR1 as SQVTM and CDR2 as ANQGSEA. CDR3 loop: CSVEINRGPSSYEQYF. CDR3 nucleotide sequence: TGCAGCGTTGAAATAAACAGGGGGCCAAGCTCCTACGAGCAGTACTTC.

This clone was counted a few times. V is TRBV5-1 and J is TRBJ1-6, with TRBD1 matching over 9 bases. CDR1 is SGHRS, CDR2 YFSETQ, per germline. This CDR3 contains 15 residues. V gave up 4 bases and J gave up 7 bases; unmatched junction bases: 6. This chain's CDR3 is CASSRGTGINSPLHF. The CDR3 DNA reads TGCGCCAGCAGCAGAGGGACAGGGATCAATTCACCCCTCCACTTT.

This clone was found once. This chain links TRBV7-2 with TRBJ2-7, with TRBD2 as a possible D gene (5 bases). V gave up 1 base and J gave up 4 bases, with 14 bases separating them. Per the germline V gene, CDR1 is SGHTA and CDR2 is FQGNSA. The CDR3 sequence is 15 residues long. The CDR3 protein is CASSLVKGSGYEQYF. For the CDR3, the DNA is TGTGCCAGCAGCTTAGTGAAGGGCTCGGGATACGAGCAGTACTTC.

CDR3 in amino acids: CASRSKPGQGNTIYF. For the CDR3, the DNA is TGTGCCAGCAGATCCAAACCGGGACAGGGAAACACCATATATTTT. The rearrangement uses TRBV6-5 and TRBJ1-3; TRBD1 matches 7 bases. Germline-derived CDR1 and CDR2 are MNHEY and SVGAGI. The trim removed 6 bases at V and 4 bases at J, leaving 9 bases unmatched. The CDR3 consists of 15 residues.

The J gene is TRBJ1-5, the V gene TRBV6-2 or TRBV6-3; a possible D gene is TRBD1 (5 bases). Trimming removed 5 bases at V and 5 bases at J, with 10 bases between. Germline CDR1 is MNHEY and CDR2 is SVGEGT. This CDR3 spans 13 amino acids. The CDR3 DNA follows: TGTGCCAGCAGTGTGGACACTTATCAGCCCCAGCATTTT. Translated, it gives CASSVDTYQPQHF.

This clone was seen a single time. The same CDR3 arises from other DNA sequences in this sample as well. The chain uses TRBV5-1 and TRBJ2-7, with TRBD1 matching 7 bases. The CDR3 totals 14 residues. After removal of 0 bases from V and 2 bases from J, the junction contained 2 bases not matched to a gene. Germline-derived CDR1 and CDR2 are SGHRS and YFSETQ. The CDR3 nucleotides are TGCGCCAGCAGCTTGGGGACAGGCGCCTACGAGCAGTACTTC. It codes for CASSLGTGAYEQYF.

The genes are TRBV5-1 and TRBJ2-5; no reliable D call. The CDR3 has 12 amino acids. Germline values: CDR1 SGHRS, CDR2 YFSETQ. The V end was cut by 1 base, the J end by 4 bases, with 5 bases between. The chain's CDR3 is CASSLPRETQYF. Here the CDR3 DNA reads TGCGCCAGCAGCTTGCCCCGAGAGACCCAGTACTTC.

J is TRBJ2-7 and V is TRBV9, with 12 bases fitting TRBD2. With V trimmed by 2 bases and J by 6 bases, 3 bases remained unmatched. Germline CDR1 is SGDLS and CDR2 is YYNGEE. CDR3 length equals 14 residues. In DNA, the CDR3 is TGTGCCAGCAGCGTGAGGACTAGCGGGACCGAGCAGTACTTC. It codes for CASSVRTSGTEQYF.

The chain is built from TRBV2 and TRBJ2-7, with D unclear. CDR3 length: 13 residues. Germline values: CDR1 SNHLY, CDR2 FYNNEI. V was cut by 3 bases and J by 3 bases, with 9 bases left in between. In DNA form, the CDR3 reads TGTGCCAGCAGTGAGGAGAGCTACTACGAGCAGTACTTC. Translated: CASSEESYYEQYF.

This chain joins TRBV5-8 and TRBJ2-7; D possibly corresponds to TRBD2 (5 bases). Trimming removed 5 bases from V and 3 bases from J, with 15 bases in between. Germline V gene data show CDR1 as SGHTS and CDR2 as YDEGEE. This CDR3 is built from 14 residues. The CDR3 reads CASRSRRSSYEQYF. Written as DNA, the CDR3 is TGTGCCAGCAGAAGCAGGAGGAGCAGCTACGAGCAGTACTTC.

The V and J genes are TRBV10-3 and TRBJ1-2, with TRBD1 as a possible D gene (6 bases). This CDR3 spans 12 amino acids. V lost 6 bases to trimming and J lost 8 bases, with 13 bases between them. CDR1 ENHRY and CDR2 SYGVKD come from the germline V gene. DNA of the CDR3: TGTGCCATCAGGGACAGCTCTAAAGGCTACACCTTC. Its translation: CAIRDSSKGYTF.

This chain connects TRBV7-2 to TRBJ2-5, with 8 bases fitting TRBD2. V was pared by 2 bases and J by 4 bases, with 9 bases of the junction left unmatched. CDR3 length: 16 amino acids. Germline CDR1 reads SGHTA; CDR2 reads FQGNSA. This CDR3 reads CASSLRVAGRGETQYF. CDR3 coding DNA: TGTGCCAGCAGCTTAAGGGTAGCGGGGCGGGGAGAGACCCAGTACTTC. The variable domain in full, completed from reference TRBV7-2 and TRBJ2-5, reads GAGVSQSPSNKVTEKGKDVELRCDPISGHTALYWYRQSLGQGLEFLIYFQGNSAPDKSGLPSDRFSAERTGGSVSTLTIQRTQQEDSAVYLCASSLRVAGRGETQYFGPGTRLLVL.

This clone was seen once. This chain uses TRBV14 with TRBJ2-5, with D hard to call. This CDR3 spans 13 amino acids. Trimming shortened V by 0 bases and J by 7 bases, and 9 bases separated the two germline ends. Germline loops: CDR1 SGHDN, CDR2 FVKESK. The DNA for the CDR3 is TGTGCCAGCAGCCAAGACGGCGCGGTGACCCAGTACTTC. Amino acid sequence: CASSQDGAVTQYF.

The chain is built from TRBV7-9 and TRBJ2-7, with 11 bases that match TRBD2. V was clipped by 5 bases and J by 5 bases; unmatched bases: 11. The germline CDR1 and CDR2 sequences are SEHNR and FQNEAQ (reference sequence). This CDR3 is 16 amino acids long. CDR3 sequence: CASSAHFGLAGDEQYF. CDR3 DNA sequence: TGTGCCAGCAGCGCGCATTTTGGACTAGCGGGCGACGAGCAGTACTTC.

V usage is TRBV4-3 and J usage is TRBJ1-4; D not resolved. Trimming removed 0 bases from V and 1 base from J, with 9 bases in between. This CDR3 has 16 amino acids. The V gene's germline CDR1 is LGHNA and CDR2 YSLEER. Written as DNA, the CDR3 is TGCGCCAGCAGCCAAGATTTCGGGGTAACTAATGAAAAACTGTTTTTT. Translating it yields CASSQDFGVTNEKLFF.

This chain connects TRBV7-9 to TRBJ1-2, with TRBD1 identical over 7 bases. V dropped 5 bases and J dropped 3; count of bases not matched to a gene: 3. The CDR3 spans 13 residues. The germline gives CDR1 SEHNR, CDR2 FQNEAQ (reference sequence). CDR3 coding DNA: TGTGCCAGCAGCCTCGGACAGGACTATGGCTACACCTTC. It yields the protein CASSLGQDYGYTF.

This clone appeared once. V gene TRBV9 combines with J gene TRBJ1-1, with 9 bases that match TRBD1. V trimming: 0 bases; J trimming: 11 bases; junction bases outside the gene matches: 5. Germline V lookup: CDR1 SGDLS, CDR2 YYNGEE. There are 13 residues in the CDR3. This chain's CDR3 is CASSVGVQGAAFF. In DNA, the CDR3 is TGTGCCAGCAGCGTAGGGGTACAGGGGGCGGCTTTCTTT.

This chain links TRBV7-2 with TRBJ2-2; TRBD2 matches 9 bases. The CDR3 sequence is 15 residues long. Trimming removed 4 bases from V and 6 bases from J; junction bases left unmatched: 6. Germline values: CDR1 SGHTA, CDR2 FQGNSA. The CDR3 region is CASSSLGTSPGELFF. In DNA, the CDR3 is TGTGCCAGCAGCTCCCTAGGGACTAGCCCCGGGGAGCTGTTTTTT.

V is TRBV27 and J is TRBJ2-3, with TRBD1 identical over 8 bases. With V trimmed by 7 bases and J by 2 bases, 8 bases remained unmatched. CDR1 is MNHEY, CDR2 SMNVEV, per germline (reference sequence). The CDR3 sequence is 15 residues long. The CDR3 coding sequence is TGTGCCAGCACCCGACGGACAGGGATCACAGATACGCAGTATTTT. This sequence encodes CASTRRTGITDTQYF.

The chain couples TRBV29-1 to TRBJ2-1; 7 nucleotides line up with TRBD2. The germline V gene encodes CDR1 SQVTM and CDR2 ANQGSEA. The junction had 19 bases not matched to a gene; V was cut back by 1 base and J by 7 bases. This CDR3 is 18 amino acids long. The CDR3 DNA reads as TGCAGCGTTGAAGTCCCGGGGGTGCGGGAGCCAGGCAGGAATGAGCAGTTCTTC. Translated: CSVEVPGVREPGRNEQFF.

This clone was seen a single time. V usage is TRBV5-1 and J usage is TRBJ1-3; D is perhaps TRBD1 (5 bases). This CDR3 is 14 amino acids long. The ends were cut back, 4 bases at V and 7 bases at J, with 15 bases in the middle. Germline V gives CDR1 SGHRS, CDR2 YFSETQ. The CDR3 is CASSLEGGENTIYF. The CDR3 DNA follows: TGCGCCAGCAGCCTGGAAGGAGGGGAGAACACCATATATTTT.

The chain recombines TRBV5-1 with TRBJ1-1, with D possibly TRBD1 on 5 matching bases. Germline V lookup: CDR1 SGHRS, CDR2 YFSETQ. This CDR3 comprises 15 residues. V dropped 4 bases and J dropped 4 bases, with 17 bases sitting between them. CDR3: CASSPFSGRGTEAFF. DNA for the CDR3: TGCGCCAGCAGCCCCTTCTCGGGGAGGGGCACTGAAGCTTTCTTT.

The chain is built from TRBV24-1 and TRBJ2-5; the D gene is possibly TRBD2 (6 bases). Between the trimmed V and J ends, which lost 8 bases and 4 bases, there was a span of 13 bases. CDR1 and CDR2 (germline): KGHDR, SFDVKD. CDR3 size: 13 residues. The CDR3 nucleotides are TGTGCCACCAAAGACGGGGGTCTAGAGACCCAGTACTTC. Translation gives CATKDGGLETQYF.

The CDR3 DNA sequence: TGTGCCAGCTCACCGTCGCAGAACAATCAGCCCCAGCATTTT. It is translated as CASSPSQNNQPQHF. This chain links TRBV18 with TRBJ1-5, with D uncertain. The ends were cut back, 3 bases at V and 3 bases at J, with 9 bases in the middle. CDR1 and CDR2 (germline): KGHSH, LQKENI. The CDR3 extends over 14 amino acids.

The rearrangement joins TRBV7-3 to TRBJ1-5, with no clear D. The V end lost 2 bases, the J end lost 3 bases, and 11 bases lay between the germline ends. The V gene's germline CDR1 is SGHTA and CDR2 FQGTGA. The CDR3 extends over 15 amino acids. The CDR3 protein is CASSLSSRYNQPQHF. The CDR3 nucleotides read TGTGCCAGCAGCTTATCTAGTAGATACAATCAGCCCCAGCATTTT. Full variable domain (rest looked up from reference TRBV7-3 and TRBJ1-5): GAGVSQTPSNKVTEKGKYVELRCDPISGHTALYWYRQSLGQGPEFLIYFQGTGAADDSGLPNDRFFAVRPEGSVSTLKIQRTERGDSAVYLCASSLSSRYNQPQHFGDGTRLSIL.

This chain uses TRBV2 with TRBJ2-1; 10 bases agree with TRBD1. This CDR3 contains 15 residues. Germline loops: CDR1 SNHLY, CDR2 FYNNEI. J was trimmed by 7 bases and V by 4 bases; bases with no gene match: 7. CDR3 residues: CASSVQDRGRNEQFF. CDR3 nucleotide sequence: TGTGCCAGCAGTGTCCAGGACAGGGGGAGGAATGAGCAGTTCTTC.

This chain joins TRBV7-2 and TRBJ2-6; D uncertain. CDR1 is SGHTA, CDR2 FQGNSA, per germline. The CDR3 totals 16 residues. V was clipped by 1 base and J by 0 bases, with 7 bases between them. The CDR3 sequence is CASSLGAHSGANVLTF. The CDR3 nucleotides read TGTGCCAGCAGCTTAGGGGCGCACTCTGGGGCCAACGTCCTGACTTTC.